This T cell receptor beta chain originates from a study of T cell responses to AZD1222 COVID-19 vaccine. Findings and limits, study-wide: At 160-218 and 743-854, vaccine-associated CD4 TCRs were dominant, and they spanned spike. The sample set comprised mostly white British donors with more females, and clonal diversity was possibly underestimated. Baseline serostatus was positive in only six AZD1222 recipients.

The CDR3 runs to 14 residues. CDR1 is MNHNY, CDR2 SVGAGI, per germline (reference sequence). The V end lost 2 bases, the J end lost 6 bases, and 11 bases lay between the germline ends. As for this clone: No antigen is known for it.

TCRdb's copy holds only in-frame clones and misses some; the assay was immunoSEQ multiplex PCR. The data show roughly 110,000 clones, 87% seen once. The sequencing here drew on peripheral blood, taken on day 0 of AZD1222 vaccination. V and J are TRBV6-6 and TRBJ1-5; D call uncertain. This TCR was sampled from an adult in good health. In DNA form, the CDR3 reads TGTGCCAGCAGTTACGAAAGTACGGTTCAGCCCCAGCATTTT. It specifies CASSYESTVQPQHF.